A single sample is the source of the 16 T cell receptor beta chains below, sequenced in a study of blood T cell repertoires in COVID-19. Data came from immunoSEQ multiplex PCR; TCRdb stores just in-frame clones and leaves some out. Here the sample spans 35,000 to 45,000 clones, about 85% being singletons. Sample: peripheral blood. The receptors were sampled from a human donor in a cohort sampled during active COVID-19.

CDR3 loop: CASSPDRDQYF. For the CDR3, the DNA is TGTGCCAGCTCACCCGACAGGGACCAGTACTTC. This sequence joins TRBV18 and TRBJ2-5, with TRBD1 matching over 7 bases. V lost 3 bases to trimming and J lost 10 bases; unmatched junction nucleotides: 2. Germline-derived CDR1 and CDR2 are KGHSH and LQKENI. This CDR3 is built from 11 residues. Looking up the rest from reference TRBV18 and TRBJ2-5 gives the full variable domain: NAGVMQNPRHLVRRRGQEARLRCSPMKGHSHVYWYRQLPEEGLKFMVYLQKENIIDESGMPKERFSAEFPKEGPSILRIQQVVRGDSAAYFCASSPDRDQYFGPGTRLLVL.

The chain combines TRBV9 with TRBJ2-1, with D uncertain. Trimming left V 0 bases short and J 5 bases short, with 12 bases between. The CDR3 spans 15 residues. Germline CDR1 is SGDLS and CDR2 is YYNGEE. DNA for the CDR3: TGTGCCAGCAGCGTAGTGCCCGGAGCGCACAATGAGCAGTTCTTC. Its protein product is CASSVVPGAHNEQFF.

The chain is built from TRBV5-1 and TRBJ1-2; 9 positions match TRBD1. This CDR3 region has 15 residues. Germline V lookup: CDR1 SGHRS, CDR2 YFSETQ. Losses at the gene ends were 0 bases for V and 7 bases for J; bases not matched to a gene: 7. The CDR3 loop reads CASSLGGQGTPGYTF. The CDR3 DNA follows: TGCGCCAGCAGCTTGGGGGGACAGGGTACCCCTGGCTACACCTTC.

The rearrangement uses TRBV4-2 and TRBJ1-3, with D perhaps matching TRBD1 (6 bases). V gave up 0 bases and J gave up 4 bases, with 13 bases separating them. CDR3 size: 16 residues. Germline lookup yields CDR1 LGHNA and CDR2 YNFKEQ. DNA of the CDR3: TGTGCCAGCAGCCAAGACAGTCCCGGGACAGGAAACACCATATATTTT. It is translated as CASSQDSPGTGNTIYF.

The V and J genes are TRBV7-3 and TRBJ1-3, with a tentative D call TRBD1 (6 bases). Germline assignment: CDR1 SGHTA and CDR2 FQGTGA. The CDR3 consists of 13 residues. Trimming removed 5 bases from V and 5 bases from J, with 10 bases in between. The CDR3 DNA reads TGTGCCAGCAGCGCCGGACAGCGAAACACCATATATTTT. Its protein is CASSAGQRNTIYF.

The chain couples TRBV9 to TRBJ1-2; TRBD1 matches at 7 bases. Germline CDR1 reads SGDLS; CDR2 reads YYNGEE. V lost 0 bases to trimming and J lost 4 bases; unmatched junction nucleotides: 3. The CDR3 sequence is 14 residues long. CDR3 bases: TGTGCCAGCAGCGTAGCACAGGGGCGCTATGGCTACACCTTC. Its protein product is CASSVAQGRYGYTF.

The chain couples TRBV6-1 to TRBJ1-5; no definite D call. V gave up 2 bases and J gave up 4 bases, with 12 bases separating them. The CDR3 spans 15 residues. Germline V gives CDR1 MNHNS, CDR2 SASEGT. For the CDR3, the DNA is TGTGCCAGCAGTGAATCAGCCTCGGGGAATCAGCCCCAGCATTTT. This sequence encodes CASSESASGNQPQHF.

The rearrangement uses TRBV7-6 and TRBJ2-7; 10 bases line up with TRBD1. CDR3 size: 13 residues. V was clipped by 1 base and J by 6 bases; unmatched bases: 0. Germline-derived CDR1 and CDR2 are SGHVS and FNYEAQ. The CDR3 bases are TGTGCCAGCAGCTTAGGGACAGGGGGCGAGCAGTACTTC. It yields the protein CASSLGTGGEQYF.

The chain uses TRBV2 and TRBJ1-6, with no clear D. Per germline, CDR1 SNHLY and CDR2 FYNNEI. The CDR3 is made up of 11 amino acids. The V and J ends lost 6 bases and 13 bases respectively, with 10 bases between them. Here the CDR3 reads CASSGEAPLHF. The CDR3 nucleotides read TGTGCCAGCAGCGGGGAGGCGCCCCTCCACTTT.

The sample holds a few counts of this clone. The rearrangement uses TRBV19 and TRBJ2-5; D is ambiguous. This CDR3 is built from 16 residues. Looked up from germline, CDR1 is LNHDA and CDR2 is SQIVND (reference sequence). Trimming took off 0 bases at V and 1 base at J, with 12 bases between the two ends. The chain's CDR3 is CASSIDFAGLQETQYF. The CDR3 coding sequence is TGTGCCAGTAGTATAGATTTTGCAGGCCTCCAAGAGACCCAGTACTTC.

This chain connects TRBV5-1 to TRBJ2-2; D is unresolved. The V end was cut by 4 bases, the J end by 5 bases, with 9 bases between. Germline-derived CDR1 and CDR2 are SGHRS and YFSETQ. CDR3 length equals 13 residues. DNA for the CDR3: TGCGCCAGCAGCCCCGTCACTACCGGGGAGCTGTTTTTT. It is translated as CASSPVTTGELFF.

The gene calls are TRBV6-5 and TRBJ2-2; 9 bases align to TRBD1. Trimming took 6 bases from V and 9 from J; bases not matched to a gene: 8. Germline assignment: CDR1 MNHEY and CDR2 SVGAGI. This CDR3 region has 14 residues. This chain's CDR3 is CASSPQGALRELFF. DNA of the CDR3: TGTGCCAGCAGCCCACAGGGGGCGCTTAGGGAGCTGTTTTTT.

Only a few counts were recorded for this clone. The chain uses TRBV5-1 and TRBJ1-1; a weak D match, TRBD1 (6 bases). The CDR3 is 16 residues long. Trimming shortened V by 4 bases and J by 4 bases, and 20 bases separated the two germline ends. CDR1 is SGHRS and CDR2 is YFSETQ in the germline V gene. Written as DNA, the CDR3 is TGCGCCAGCAGCCGATCCCAGTGGGGCAGGGGCACTGAAGCTTTCTTT. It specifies CASSRSQWGRGTEAFF.

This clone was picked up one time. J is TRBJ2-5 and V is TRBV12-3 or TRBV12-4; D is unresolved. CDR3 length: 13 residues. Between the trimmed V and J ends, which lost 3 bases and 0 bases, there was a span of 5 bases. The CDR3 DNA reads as TGTGCCAGCAGTTTGGCTTACCAAGAGACCCAGTACTTC. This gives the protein CASSLAYQETQYF.

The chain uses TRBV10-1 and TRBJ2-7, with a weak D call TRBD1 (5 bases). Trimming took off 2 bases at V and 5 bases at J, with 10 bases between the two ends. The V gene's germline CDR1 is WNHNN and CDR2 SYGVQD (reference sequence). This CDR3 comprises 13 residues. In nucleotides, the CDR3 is TGCGCCAGCAGTGAGGGGGCGCGCAACGAGCAGTACTTC. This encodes CASSEGARNEQYF.

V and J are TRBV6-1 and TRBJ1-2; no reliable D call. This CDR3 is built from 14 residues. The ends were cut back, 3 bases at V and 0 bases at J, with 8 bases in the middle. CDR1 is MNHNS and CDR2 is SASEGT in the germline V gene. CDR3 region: CASSEATTNYGYTF. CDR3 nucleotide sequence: TGTGCCAGCAGTGAGGCAACTACTAACTATGGCTACACCTTC.